Listed here is a single T cell receptor (beta chain). Its antigen specificity is not known. No quality values exist for individual bases; no much larger clone is one base distant. The record originates from a study of blood T cells in healthy people across ages (dated by TCRdb to 2015 to 2017). Study-wide context: In model experiments, template switching captured roughly one uniquely barcoded TCR beta cDNA molecule for every two T cells. The study measured age-related changes in TCR beta repertoire diversity using deep sequencing normalized with unique cDNA molecular identifiers. Four age groups were formed from the donors: young (average roughly 16 years), middle-aged (more than 35), aged (about 62) and long-lived (around 82). To avoid experimental bias, donors of different ages were distributed randomly across sequencing lanes. For two donors (one aged 18 to 30 and one aged 80 or older), the study analyzed two additional independent replicas of 1 million unique cDNA reads from the same blood draw. Study-wide conclusions, independent of this receptor: A strong correlation was found between observed TCR beta diversity and the percentage of naive T cells measured by flow cytometry. Observed TCR beta diversity per million T cells fell roughly linearly with age, and a significant reduction was already apparent by age around 36. Total diversity estimates from one million sequenced T cells were considered lower bounds and underestimates. Conclusive comparison of naive and antigen-experienced compartments was prevented by the profiling of bulk unsorted PBMCs. The CMV infection status of donors was not known, potentially confounding age-related changes in expanded clonotypes. Compared with the aged group, the long-lived group had more naive CD4+ T cells, fewer expanded clones and increased TCR diversity, a pattern suggesting age selection.

The donors were roughly 39 Caucasian individuals from Russia, aged 6 to 90 years, who were systemically healthy. Each donor gave 8 to 10 milliliters of peripheral blood, drawn into EDTA-treated Vacutainer tubes. Ficoll-Paque density-gradient centrifugation was used to isolate PBMCs, with at least 6.5 million per sample. Trizol reagent was used to extract total RNA from the PBMCs, yielding at least 5 micrograms per sample. Naive CD45RAhigh/CD27high T cell percentages were measured by flow cytometry on a PBMC aliquot from every donor. Library preparation used 5' RACE. The data were produced on an Illumina HiSeq 2500. A second roughly 6 to 12 cycle PCR used a sample-barcoded 5' primer and a J-beta primer mix. A template-switch 5' adaptor carrying 12 random nucleotides introduced a unique molecular identifier onto each TCR beta cDNA molecule. Each sample yielded at least 3 million CDR3-containing paired-end reads. First-strand cDNA synthesis was performed from all RNA using the Mint cDNA synthesis kit, with priming by a TRBC-specific oligonucleotide. After uracil-DNA glycosylase treatment, a first 18-cycle PCR used universal primers M1SS and BC2_uni_R on all cDNA. On the authors' methods: Each sample was normalized by randomly selecting 1 million high-quality reads, each carrying a distinct molecular identifier. Instead of being binned into consensus sequences, reads that shared molecular identifiers were thrown out. MiTCR, run with a Q25 quality threshold and the strictest error-elimination algorithm, handled CDR3 identification, clonotype clustering and error correction. Lower-bound total TCR beta diversity was estimated with a nonparametric unseen species model using Euler transformation. The public reads were run again by TCRdb, first through fastp at Q25 and then through MiXCR, and only productive beta chains were kept. Rows matching on CDR3 protein sequence are summarized as one entry with the most common DNA and genes. Here the V and J calls rest on TCRdb's processing, not on the authors' analysis. Present in this sample are 700,000 to 950,000 distinct CDR3 sequences, about 62% of which were seen just once. Jointly, the top ten make up roughly 20% of the sample.

The source is a man aged 30 to 39 in good health. The specimen sequenced was blood.

The nucleotide sequence is TGTGCCAGCAGCGTAGCGGGCCACGGGGAGCAGTACTTC. It codes for CASSVAGHGEQYF. Recombination joined TRBV9 with TRBJ2-5; the D segment could be TRBD2, given 5 matching bases. Reading the germline V gene gives CDR1 SGDLS and CDR2 YYNGEE. The junction shows trimming of 0 bases on V and 11 bases on J, plus 14 bases between the germline ends. The CDR3, from cysteine to phenylalanine, totals 13 residues. Here the CDR3 DNA is all that survives: 39 bases in frame from base 1.